This T cell receptor (beta chain) was profiled in a study of T cell responses to AZD1222 COVID-19 vaccine. About this clone: Its matching antigen is unknown.

Assay used: immunoSEQ multiplex PCR; TCRdb lists only in-frame clones, some missing. This sample carries 150,000 or so clones, about nine tenths of them seen once, and the ten largest clones take 5% to 6.5%. Study-wide findings and caveats: It was only after the peak T cell response that any repertoires were sampled. Two AZD1222 administrations were followed by greater Spike-specific TCR breadth and depth. There were mostly white British donors and more females than males, and clonal diversity was possibly underestimated.

This CDR3 contains 14 residues. The germline V gene has CDR1 ENHRY and CDR2 SYGVKD. V shed 5 bases, J shed 3 bases, and the junction held 7 bases outside the gene matches. The receptor's source is an adult who received the AZD1222 COVID-19 vaccine. The sequences come from peripheral blood, collected 28 days after the second AZD1222 dose. The chain has TRBV10-3 and TRBJ2-7; 7 positions agree with TRBD2. CDR3 sequence (DNA): TGTGCCATCAGTCCAGGCGGGGGTTTCTACGAGCAGTACTTC. Protein: CAISPGGGFYEQYF.